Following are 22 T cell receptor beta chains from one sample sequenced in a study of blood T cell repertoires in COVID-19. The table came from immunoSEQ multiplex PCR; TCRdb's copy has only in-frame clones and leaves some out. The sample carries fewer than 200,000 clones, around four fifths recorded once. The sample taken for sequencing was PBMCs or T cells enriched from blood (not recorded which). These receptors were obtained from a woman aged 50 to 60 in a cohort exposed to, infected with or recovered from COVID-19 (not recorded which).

The CDR3 reads CASSFAQGNQPQHF. CDR3 DNA: TGTGCCAGCAGTTTCGCGCAGGGGAACCAGCCCCAGCATTTT. This chain links TRBV6-1 with TRBJ1-5, with D possibly TRBD1 on 6 matching bases. CDR3 size: 14 residues. In germline, CDR1 is MNHNS, CDR2 SASEGT. The germline V and J ends were trimmed by 5 bases and 7 bases, with 15 bases remaining between them.

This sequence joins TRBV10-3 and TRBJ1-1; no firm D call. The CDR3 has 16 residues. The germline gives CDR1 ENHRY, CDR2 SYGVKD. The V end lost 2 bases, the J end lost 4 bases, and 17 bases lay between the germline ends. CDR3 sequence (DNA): TGTGCCATCAGTGAGATACCTCAGAGATCGGGCACTGAAGCTTTCTTT. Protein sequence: CAISEIPQRSGTEAFF.

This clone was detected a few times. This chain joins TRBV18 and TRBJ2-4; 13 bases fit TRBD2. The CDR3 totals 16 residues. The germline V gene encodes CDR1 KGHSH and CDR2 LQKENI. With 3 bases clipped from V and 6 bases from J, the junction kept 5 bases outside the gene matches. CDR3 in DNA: TGTGCCAGCTCACCTTCCGGGACTAGCGGGGCAAACATTCAGTACTTC. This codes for CASSPSGTSGANIQYF. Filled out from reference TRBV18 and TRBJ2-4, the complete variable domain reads NAGVMQNPRHLVRRRGQEARLRCSPMKGHSHVYWYRQLPEEGLKFMVYLQKENIIDESGMPKERFSAEFPKEGPSILRIQQVVRGDSAAYFCASSPSGTSGANIQYFGAGTRLSVL.

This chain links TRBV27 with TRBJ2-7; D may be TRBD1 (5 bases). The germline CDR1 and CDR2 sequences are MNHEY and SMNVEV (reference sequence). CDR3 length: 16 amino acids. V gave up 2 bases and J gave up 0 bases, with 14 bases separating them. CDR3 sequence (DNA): TGTGCCAGCAGTTTAATTTGGGGCTTGGACTCCTACGAGCAGTACTTC. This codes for CASSLIWGLDSYEQYF.

This chain's CDR3 is CASSPETGYDTEAFF. CDR3 in DNA: TGTGCCAGCAGCCCGGAGACAGGGTACGACACTGAAGCTTTCTTT. The gene calls are TRBV4-2 and TRBJ1-1; TRBD1 agrees at 7 bases. CDR1 is LGHNA, CDR2 YNFKEQ, per germline. Unmatched junction bases numbered 8, after V lost 4 bases and J lost 3 bases. The CDR3 sequence is 15 residues long.

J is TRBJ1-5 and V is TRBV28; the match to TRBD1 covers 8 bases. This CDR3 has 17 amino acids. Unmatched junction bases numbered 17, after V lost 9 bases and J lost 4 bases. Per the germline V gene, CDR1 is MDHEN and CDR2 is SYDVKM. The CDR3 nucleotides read TGTGCCAGTTCTGCTGGGGCAGGGGGCGGTCATAATCAGCCCCAGCATTTT. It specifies CASSAGAGGGHNQPQHF.

As DNA, the CDR3 is TGTGCCAGTAGTCCCCTGTGGGAGCGGGAGATCGGATACGAGCAGTACTTC. Its protein product is CASSPLWEREIGYEQYF. The rearrangement uses TRBV19 and TRBJ2-7; 8 bases match TRBD2. V trimming: 5 bases; J trimming: 4 bases; junction bases outside the gene matches: 16. The CDR3 has 17 residues. The germline V gene encodes CDR1 LNHDA and CDR2 SQIVND (reference sequence).

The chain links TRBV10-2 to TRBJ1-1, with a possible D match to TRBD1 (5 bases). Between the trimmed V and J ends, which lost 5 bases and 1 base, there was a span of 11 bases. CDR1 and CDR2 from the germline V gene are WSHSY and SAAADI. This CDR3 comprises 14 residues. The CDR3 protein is CASSTWGGNTEAFF. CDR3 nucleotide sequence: TGCGCCAGCAGTACATGGGGGGGGAACACTGAAGCTTTCTTT.

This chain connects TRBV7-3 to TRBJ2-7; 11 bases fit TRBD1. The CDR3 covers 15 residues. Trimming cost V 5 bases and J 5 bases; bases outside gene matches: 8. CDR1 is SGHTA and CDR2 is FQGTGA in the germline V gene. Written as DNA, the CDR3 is TGTGCCAGCAGCCAAGGACAGGGGGCCGGGCACGAGCAGTACTTC. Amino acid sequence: CASSQGQGAGHEQYF.

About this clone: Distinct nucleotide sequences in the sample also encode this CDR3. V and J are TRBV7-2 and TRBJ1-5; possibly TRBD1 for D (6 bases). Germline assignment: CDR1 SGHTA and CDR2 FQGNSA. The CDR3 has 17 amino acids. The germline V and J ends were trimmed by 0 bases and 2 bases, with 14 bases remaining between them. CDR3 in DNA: TGTGCCAGCAGCTTAGCGCTTGGGGGCGCGGGCAATCAGCCCCAGCATTTT. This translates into CASSLALGGAGNQPQHF.

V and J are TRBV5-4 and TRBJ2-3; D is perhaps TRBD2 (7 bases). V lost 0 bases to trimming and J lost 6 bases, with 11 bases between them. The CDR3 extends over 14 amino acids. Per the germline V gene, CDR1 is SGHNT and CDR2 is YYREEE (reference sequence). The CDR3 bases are TGTGCCAGCAGCTTGGCGGGGGGCGGGGATACGCAGTATTTT. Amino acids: CASSLAGGGDTQYF.

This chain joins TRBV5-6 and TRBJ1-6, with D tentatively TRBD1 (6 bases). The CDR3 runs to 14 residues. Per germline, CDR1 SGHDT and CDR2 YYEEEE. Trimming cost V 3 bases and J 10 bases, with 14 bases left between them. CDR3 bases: TGTGCCAGCAGCTCCCCAGACAGGCCCTCACCCCTCCACTTT. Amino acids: CASSSPDRPSPLHF.

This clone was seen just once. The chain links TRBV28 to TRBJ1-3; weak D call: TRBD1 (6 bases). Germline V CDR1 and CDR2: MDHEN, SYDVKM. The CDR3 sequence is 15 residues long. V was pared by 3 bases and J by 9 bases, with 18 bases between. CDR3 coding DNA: TGTGCCAGCAGTTTGTTAACAGGGATCGACGGCACCATATATTTT. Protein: CASSLLTGIDGTIYF.

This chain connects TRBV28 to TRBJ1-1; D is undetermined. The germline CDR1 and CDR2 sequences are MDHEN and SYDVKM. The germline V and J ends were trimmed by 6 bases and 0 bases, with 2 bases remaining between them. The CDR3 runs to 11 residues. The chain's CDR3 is CASSVNTEAFF. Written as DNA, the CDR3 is TGTGCCAGCAGCGTGAACACTGAAGCTTTCTTT.

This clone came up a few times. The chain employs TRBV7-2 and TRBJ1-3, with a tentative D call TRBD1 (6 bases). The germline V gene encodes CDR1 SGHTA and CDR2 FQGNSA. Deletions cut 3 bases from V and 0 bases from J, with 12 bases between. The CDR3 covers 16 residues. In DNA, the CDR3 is TGTGCCAGCAGCTTTACAGGGTCCCCCTCTGGAAACACCATATATTTT. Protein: CASSFTGSPSGNTIYF.

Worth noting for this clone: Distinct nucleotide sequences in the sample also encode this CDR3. The CDR3 DNA sequence: TGCAGCGTCGCGGGACAGGGGAACACTGAAGCTTTCTTT. It translates to CSVAGQGNTEAFF. The chain is built from TRBV29-1 and TRBJ1-1, with 9 bases fitting TRBD1. After removal of 6 bases from V and 1 base from J, the junction contained 3 bases not matched to a gene. The CDR3 length is 13 residues. CDR1 is SQVTM and CDR2 is ANQGSEA in the germline V gene. The full variable domain, rest sourced from reference TRBV29-1 and TRBJ1-1, is SAVISQKPSRDICQRGTSLTIQCQVDSQVTMMFWYRQQPGQSLTLIATANQGSEATYESGFVIDKFPISRPNLTFSTLTVSNMSPEDSSIYLCSVAGQGNTEAFFGQGTRLTVV.

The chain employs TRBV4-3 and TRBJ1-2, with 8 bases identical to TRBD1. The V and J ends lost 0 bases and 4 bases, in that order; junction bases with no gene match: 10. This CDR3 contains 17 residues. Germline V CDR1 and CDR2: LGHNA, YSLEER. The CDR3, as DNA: TGCGCCAGCAGCCAAGATTACAGGGGGGTGTTCAGCTATGGCTACACCTTC. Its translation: CASSQDYRGVFSYGYTF.

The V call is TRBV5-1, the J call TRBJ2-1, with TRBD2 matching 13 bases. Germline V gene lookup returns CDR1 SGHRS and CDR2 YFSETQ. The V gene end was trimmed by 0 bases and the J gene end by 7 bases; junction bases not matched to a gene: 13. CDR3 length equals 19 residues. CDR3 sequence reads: CASSLEPPGLAGKGNEQFF. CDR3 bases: TGCGCCAGCAGCTTGGAACCCCCGGGACTAGCGGGAAAGGGGAATGAGCAGTTCTTC.

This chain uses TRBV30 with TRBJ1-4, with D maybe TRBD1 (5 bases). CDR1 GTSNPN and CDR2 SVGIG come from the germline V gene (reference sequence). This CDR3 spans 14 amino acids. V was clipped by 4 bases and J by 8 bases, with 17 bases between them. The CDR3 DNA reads TGTGCCTGGACCGGGGGGGAACAAGAAGAAAAACTGTTTTTT. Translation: CAWTGGEQEEKLFF. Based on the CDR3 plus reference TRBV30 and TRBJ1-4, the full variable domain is SQTIHQWPATLVQPVGSPLSLECTVEGTSNPNLYWYRQAAGRGLQLLFYSVGIGQISSEVPQNLSASRPQDRQFILSSKKLLLSDSGFYLCAWTGGEQEEKLFFGSGTQLSVL.

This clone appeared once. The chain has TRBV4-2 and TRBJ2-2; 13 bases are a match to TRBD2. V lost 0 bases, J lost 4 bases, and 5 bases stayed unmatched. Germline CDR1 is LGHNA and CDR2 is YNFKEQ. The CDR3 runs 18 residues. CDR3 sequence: CASSQDPTSGRVTGELFF. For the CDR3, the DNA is TGTGCCAGCAGCCAAGATCCCACTAGCGGGAGGGTCACCGGGGAGCTGTTTTTT.

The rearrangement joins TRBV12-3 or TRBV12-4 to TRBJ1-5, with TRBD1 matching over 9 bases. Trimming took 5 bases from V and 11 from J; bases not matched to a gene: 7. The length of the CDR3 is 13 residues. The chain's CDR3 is CASSLGQGKAQHF. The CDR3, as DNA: TGTGCCAGCAGTCTGGGACAGGGAAAAGCCCAGCATTTT.

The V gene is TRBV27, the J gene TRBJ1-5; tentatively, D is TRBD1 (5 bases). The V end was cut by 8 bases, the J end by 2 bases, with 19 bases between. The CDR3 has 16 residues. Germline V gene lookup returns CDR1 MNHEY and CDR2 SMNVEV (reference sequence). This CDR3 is CASGGARMVGNQPQHF. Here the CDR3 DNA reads TGTGCCAGCGGAGGGGCGAGGATGGTCGGCAATCAGCCCCAGCATTTT.